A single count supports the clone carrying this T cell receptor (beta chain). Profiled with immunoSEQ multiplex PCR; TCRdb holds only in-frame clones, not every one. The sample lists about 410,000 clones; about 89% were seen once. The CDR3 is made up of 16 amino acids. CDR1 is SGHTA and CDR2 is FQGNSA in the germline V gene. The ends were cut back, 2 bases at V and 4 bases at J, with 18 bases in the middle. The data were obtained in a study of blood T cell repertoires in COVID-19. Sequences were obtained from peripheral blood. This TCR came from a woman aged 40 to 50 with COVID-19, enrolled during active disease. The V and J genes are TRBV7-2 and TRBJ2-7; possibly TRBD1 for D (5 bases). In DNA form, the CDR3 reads TGTGCCAGCAGCTTAAGGCTACAGGTTGGTTCGTACGAGCAGTACTTC. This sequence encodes CASSLRLQVGSYEQYF.